These 10 T cell receptor beta chains originate from one sample sequenced in a study of blood T cell repertoires in COVID-19. The assay was immunoSEQ multiplex PCR, and TCRdb's table has in-frame clones only and misses some. Of over 400,000 clones listed, around 85% are singletons. The source material was peripheral blood. The receptors were gathered from a human donor in a cohort sampled during active COVID-19.

The chain recombines TRBV27 with TRBJ2-3, with D uncertain. This CDR3 contains 16 residues. CDR1 is MNHEY, CDR2 SMNVEV, per germline (reference sequence). V lost 6 bases, J lost 0 bases, and 16 bases lay in between. CDR3 protein: CASRATPWQSTDTQYF. CDR3 in DNA: TGTGCCAGCAGAGCGACCCCCTGGCAGAGCACAGATACGCAGTATTTT.

CDR3 sequence: CASSLRGLAGVWDTQYF. The CDR3 bases are TGTGCCAGCAGCTTACGGGGACTAGCGGGAGTGTGGGATACGCAGTATTTT. This chain links TRBV7-2 with TRBJ2-3, with TRBD2 identical over 14 bases. The CDR3 sequence is 17 residues long. Germline values: CDR1 SGHTA, CDR2 FQGNSA. V shed 2 bases, J shed 6 bases, and the junction held 7 bases outside the gene matches.

V gene TRBV19 combines with J gene TRBJ2-3; 7 bases are shared with TRBD2. CDR1 is LNHDA and CDR2 is SQIVND in the germline V gene (reference sequence). This CDR3 has 14 residues. V lost 5 bases to trimming and J lost 2 bases; unmatched junction nucleotides: 4. The CDR3 loop reads CASSGGTTTDTQYF. DNA of the CDR3: TGTGCCAGTAGTGGCGGGACTACCACAGATACGCAGTATTTT.

The V and J genes are TRBV28 and TRBJ1-2; D might be TRBD1 (6 bases). Germline assignment: CDR1 MDHEN and CDR2 SYDVKM. CDR3 length: 11 amino acids. The V and J ends lost 6 bases and 6 bases respectively, with 8 bases between them. CDR3 in DNA: TGTGCCAGCAGAAGGACAGATGGCTACACCTTC. This gives the protein CASRRTDGYTF.

The rearrangement links TRBV5-5 to TRBJ1-2, with D unclear. V lost 4 bases and J lost 4, with 11 bases in between. CDR1 is SGHKS and CDR2 is YYEKEE in the germline V gene (reference sequence). The CDR3 contains 13 residues. CDR3 in DNA: TGTGCCAGCAGCCCTCGGGATGGCTATGGCTACACCTTC. Translating it yields CASSPRDGYGYTF.

The chain is built from TRBV10-3 and TRBJ1-1; 8 bases fit TRBD1. Trimming took 6 bases from V and 4 from J; bases not matched to a gene: 4. Germline CDR1 and CDR2: ENHRY and SYGVKD. The CDR3 has 13 residues. The CDR3 loop reads CAIRAQGGTEAFF. The CDR3 DNA follows: TGTGCCATCAGGGCACAGGGGGGCACTGAAGCTTTCTTT.

The chain joins TRBV6-5 to TRBJ1-2; D ambiguous. The CDR3 has 13 amino acids. The V end lost 5 bases, the J end lost 7 bases, and 14 bases lay between the germline ends. Germline V gene data show CDR1 as MNHEY and CDR2 as SVGAGI. The CDR3 here is CASSTEASSGYTF. In DNA form, the CDR3 reads TGTGCCAGCAGTACGGAGGCATCCTCTGGCTACACCTTC.

This chain connects TRBV6-6 to TRBJ1-4; tentative D call: TRBD1 (5 bases). Trimming removed 2 bases at V and 8 bases at J, with 15 bases between. Per the germline V gene, CDR1 is MNHNY and CDR2 is SVGAGI (reference sequence). The CDR3 sequence is 15 residues long. CDR3 nucleotide sequence: TGTGCCAGCAGTTACGGGGGGGAGCCGGAGGAAAAACTGTTTTTT. Translation gives CASSYGGEPEEKLFF.

The V and J genes are TRBV29-1 and TRBJ2-1, with 9 nucleotides matching TRBD2. The length of the CDR3 is 17 residues. The germline V gene encodes CDR1 SQVTM and CDR2 ANQGSEA. The trim removed 1 base at V and 3 bases at J, leaving 10 bases unmatched. The CDR3 DNA sequence: TGCAGCGTTGAAGTTGTGGCGGGAGGGCTCTTCTACAATGAGCAGTTCTTC. Its translation is CSVEVVAGGLFYNEQFF.

CDR3 sequence reads: CASSRDFRDTQYF. Written as DNA, the CDR3 is TGTGCCAGCAGTCGGGACTTCAGGGATACGCAGTATTTT. J is TRBJ2-3 and V is TRBV11-2; a possible D gene is TRBD2 (6 bases). CDR3 length equals 13 residues. Looked up from germline, CDR1 is SGHAT and CDR2 is FQNNGV. V lost 6 bases and J lost 6, with 13 bases in between.